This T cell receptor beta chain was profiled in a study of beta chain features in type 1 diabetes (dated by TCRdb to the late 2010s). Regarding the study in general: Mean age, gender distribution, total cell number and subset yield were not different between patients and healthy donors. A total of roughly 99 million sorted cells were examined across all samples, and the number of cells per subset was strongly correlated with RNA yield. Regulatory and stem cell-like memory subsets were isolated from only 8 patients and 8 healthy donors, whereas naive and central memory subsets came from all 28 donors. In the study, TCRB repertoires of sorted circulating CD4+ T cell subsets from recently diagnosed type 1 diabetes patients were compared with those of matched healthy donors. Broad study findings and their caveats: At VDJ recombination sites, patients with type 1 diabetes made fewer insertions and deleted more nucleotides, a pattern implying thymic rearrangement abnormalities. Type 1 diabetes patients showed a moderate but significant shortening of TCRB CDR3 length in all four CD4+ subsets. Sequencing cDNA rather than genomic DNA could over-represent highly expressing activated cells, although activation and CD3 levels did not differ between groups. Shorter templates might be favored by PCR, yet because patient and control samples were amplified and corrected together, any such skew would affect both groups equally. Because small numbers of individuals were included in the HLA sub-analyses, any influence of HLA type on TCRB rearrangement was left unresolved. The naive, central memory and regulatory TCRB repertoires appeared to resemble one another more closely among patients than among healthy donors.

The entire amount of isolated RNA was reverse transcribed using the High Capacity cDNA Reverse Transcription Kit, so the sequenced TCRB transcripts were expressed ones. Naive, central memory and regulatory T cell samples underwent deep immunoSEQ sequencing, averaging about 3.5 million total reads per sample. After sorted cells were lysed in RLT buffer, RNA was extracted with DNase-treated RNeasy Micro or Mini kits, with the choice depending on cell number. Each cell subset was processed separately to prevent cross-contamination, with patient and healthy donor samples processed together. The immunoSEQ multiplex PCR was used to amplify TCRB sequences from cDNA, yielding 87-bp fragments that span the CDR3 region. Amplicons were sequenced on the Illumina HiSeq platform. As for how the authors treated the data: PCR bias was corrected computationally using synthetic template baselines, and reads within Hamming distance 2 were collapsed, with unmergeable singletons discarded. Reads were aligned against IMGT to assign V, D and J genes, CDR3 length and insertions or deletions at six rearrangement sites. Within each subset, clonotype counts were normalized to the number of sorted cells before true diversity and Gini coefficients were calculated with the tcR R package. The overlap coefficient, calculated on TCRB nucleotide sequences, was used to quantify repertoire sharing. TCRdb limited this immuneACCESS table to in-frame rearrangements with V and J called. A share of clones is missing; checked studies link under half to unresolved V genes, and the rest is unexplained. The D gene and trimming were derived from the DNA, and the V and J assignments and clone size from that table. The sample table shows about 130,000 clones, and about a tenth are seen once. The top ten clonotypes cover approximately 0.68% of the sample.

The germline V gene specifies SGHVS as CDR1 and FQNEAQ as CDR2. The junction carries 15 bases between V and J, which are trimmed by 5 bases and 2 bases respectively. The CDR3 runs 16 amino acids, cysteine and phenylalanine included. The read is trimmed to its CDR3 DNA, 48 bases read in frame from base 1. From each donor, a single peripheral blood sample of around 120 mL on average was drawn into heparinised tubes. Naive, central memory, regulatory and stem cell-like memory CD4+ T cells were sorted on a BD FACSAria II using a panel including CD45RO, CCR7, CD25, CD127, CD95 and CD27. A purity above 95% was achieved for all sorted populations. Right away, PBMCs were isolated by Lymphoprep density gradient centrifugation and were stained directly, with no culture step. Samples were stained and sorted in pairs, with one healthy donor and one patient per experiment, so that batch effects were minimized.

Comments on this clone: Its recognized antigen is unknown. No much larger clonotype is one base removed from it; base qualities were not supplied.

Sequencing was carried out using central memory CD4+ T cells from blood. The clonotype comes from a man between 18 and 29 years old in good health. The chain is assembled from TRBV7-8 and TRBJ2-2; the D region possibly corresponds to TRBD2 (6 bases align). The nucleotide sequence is TGTGCCAGCAGCCGGGGAGGACGGGAAAACACCGGGGAGCTGTTTTTT. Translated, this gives CASSRGGRENTGELFF.